This T cell receptor (beta chain) was obtained from a study of blood T cell repertoires in COVID-19. Study overall: From the United States, Italy and Spain came samples of acute and convalescent COVID-19. PBMCs, B-cell-depleted T cells, or T cells provided the cDNA or gDNA that made up the material.

This clone was observed once. The CDR3 covers 14 residues. The germline CDR1 and CDR2 sequences are SGDLS and YYNGEE. Trimming cost V 6 bases and J 7 bases, with 19 bases left between them. Only in-frame clones appear in the TCRdb table, and some are missing; sequencing was by immunoSEQ multiplex PCR. This sample has approximately 240,000 clones; roughly 80% occur once, and the top ten carry about 5.1%. This rearrangement joins TRBV9 to TRBJ1-2; no clear D gene. The source material was peripheral blood. The sequence came from a woman aged 60-75 years who had recovered from COVID-19. This chain's CDR3 is CASTNERVPGGYTF. CDR3 nucleotides: TGTGCCAGCACCAACGAGAGGGTCCCCGGTGGCTACACCTTC.